These 18 T cell receptor beta chains were sequenced from one sample in a study of T-cell memory formation after mild COVID-19. Via MiXCR, TCRdb re-called the 5' RACE reads, giving one row per CDR3 protein. The table includes just under 550,000 distinct CDR3 sequences, roughly 20% detected once. Sequenced input: PBMCs or a T cell subset sorted from them (not recorded which). The receptors were gathered from an adult woman who had mild COVID-19 (a few samples of this study predate the infection). Cell type and time point are not known.

This clonotype was detected only a few times. This chain connects TRBV7-2 to TRBJ2-1; no clear D. Germline V lookup: CDR1 SGHTA, CDR2 FQGNSA. This CDR3 contains 15 residues. The V end was cut by 1 base, the J end by 8 bases, with 15 bases between. The CDR3 loop reads CASSLGVARGHEQFF. For the CDR3, the DNA is TGTGCCAGCAGCTTAGGAGTGGCTAGAGGCCATGAGCAGTTCTTC.

The V gene is TRBV29-1, the J gene TRBJ2-2; 14 bases are a match to TRBD2. CDR1 SQVTM and CDR2 ANQGSEA come from the germline V gene. The ends lost 6 bases at V and 3 bases at J; junction bases unmatched: 3. This CDR3 is built from 15 residues. The CDR3 reads CSVGTSGGHTGELFF. The CDR3 region has the DNA TGCAGCGTCGGGACTAGCGGGGGTCACACCGGGGAGCTGTTTTTT.

This clonotype has a handful of counts. The chain is built from TRBV5-1 and TRBJ2-3, with D possibly TRBD1 on 6 matching bases. Per germline, CDR1 SGHRS and CDR2 YFSETQ. The CDR3 runs to 13 residues. Trimming stripped 4 bases from V and 2 bases from J, with 8 bases between. CDR3 residues: CASSRDNTDTQYF. In nucleotides, the CDR3 is TGCGCCAGCAGCCGGGACAACACAGATACGCAGTATTTT.

The rearrangement links TRBV29-1 to TRBJ2-3, with D perhaps TRBD2 (5 bases). This CDR3 has 12 residues. V shed 4 bases and J shed 4 bases, with 9 bases lying between them. From germline, CDR1 is SQVTM and CDR2 ANQGSEA. CDR3: CSVAEGSDTQYF. CDR3 bases: TGCAGCGTTGCTGAGGGTTCAGATACGCAGTATTTT.

This clonotype was counted between two and nine times. The rearrangement joins TRBV3-1 to TRBJ1-4; D unclear. V lost 4 bases and J lost 10, with 19 bases in between. CDR1 is LGHDT and CDR2 is YNNKEL in the germline V gene (reference sequence). The CDR3 is 15 residues long. CDR3 loop: CASSLRTEQFGKLFF. The CDR3, as DNA: TGTGCCAGCAGCCTGCGGACGGAGCAGTTTGGAAAACTGTTTTTT.

This clonotype was detected a few times. The chain couples TRBV2 to TRBJ2-7, with 15 bases aligning to TRBD2. Germline CDR1 is SNHLY and CDR2 is FYNNEI. V was pared by 1 base and J by 6 bases, with 4 bases of the junction left unmatched. The CDR3 extends over 16 amino acids. The CDR3: CASSEVGLAGGGEQYF. CDR3 nucleotides: TGTGCCAGCAGTGAAGTGGGACTAGCGGGAGGCGGCGAGCAGTACTTC. The full variable domain, rest sourced from reference TRBV2 and TRBJ2-7, is EPEVTQTPSHQVTQMGQEVILRCVPISNHLYFYWYRQILGQKVEFLVSFYNNEISEKSEIFDDQFSVERPDGSNFTLKIRSTKLEDSAMYFCASSEVGLAGGGEQYFGPGTRLTVT.

This clonotype was recorded at least ten times. The genes are TRBV12-3 or TRBV12-4 and TRBJ2-1, with 7 bases matching TRBD2. This CDR3 region has 14 residues. V shed 6 bases and J 8 bases; nucleotides not matched to a gene: 10. The CDR3 is CASSLGLRDHEQFF. Here the CDR3 DNA reads TGTGCCAGCAGCTTGGGACTAAGAGACCATGAGCAGTTCTTC.

V usage is TRBV5-1 and J usage is TRBJ2-7; 8 bases line up with TRBD1. V lost 5 bases and J lost 5; bases outside the gene matches: 3. The CDR3 runs 12 residues. The germline V gene encodes CDR1 SGHRS and CDR2 YFSETQ. The CDR3 spells CASRDRVHEQYF. For the CDR3, the DNA is TGCGCCAGCAGGGACAGGGTCCACGAGCAGTACTTC.

This clonotype was counted between two and nine times. This chain links TRBV9 with TRBJ2-5; 11 bases align to TRBD2. The CDR3 contains 17 residues. Germline V CDR1 and CDR2: SGDLS, YYNGEE. The trim removed 3 bases at V and 5 bases at J, leaving 12 bases unmatched. As DNA, the CDR3 is TGTGCCAGCAGCGCCCGTAGCGGGAGGGCCGCCGAGGAGACCCAGTACTTC. Amino acids: CASSARSGRAAEETQYF.

This chain connects TRBV7-9 to TRBJ1-1; TRBD1 might be the D (5 bases). Germline V gene sequence: CDR1 SEHNR, CDR2 FQNEAQ (reference sequence). Trimming pared 6 bases from V and 5 bases from J, leaving 19 bases between. CDR3 length: 15 residues. This CDR3 reads CASSPWTAQGTEAFF. In nucleotides, the CDR3 is TGTGCCAGCAGTCCGTGGACCGCGCAGGGAACTGAAGCTTTCTTT.

The V call is TRBV12-3 or TRBV12-4, the J call TRBJ2-7; 11 bases line up with TRBD2. J lost 3 bases, V lost 5 bases, and 9 bases had no gene match. The CDR3 is 16 residues long. CDR3 nucleotide sequence: TGTGCCAGCAGTCTCTCTAGCGGGGGGCACCGCTACGAGCAGTACTTC. It specifies CASSLSSGGHRYEQYF.

Here the CDR3 DNA reads TGCGCCAGCAGCTTATCCCTCAGATTAAGCGGGAGGCACGAGCAGTACTTC. Amino acid sequence: CASSLSLRLSGRHEQYF. V and J are TRBV5-1 and TRBJ2-7; 9 bases are shared with TRBD2. CDR1 and CDR2 from the germline V gene are SGHRS and YFSETQ. Unmatched junction bases numbered 14, after V lost 2 bases and J lost 5 bases. The length of the CDR3 is 17 residues.

The sample holds many counts of this clonotype. The chain is built from TRBV24-1 and TRBJ2-1; TRBD2 is a possible D gene (6 bases). V shed 3 bases and J shed 0 bases, with 11 bases lying between them. The CDR3 length is 16 residues. Per germline, CDR1 KGHDR and CDR2 SFDVKD. CDR3 sequence reads: CATSDGLASSYNEQFF. The CDR3, as DNA: TGTGCCACCAGTGATGGGCTAGCGAGCTCCTACAATGAGCAGTTCTTC.

The chain recombines TRBV6-2 or TRBV6-3 with TRBJ2-1, with 8 positions matching TRBD2. The CDR3 consists of 14 residues. Germline CDR1 and CDR2: MNHEY and SVGEGT. The V segment lost 5 bases and the J segment 7 bases; nucleotides outside the gene matches: 7. CDR3 region: CASSGSGRRNEQFF. The DNA of the CDR3 is TGTGCCAGCAGTGGGAGCGGGAGACGTAATGAGCAGTTCTTC.

A few counts support this clonotype. The J gene is TRBJ1-5, the V gene TRBV28; no reliable D call. This CDR3 spans 14 amino acids. Germline assignment: CDR1 MDHEN and CDR2 SYDVKM. Trimming took 4 bases from V and 5 from J, leaving 12 bases between them. CDR3 nucleotide sequence: TGTGCCAGCAGTTCTGACCGTTCTCATCAGCCCCAGCATTTT. This gives the protein CASSSDRSHQPQHF.

This clonotype was seen more than once but under ten times. The rearrangement joins TRBV4-1 to TRBJ2-7; 8 bases agree with TRBD2. The CDR3 totals 14 residues. Germline CDR1 is MGHRA and CDR2 is YSYEKL. The V segment lost 0 bases and the J segment 6 bases; nucleotides outside the gene matches: 4. The CDR3 sequence: CASSQEGGTSEQYF. CDR3 DNA sequence: TGCGCCAGCAGCCAAGAAGGAGGGACTAGCGAGCAGTACTTC.

The chain has TRBV20-1 and TRBJ1-1, with D possibly being TRBD1 (6 bases). The germline V gene encodes CDR1 DFQATT and CDR2 SNEGSKA (reference sequence). Trimming removed 5 bases at V and 0 bases at J, with 10 bases between. CDR3 length equals 13 residues. CDR3 amino acids: CSAGRQVNTEAFF. In DNA, the CDR3 is TGCAGTGCTGGACGACAGGTGAACACTGAAGCTTTCTTT.

Many counts were recorded for this clonotype. The rearrangement joins TRBV7-8 to TRBJ2-3, with TRBD1 matching 9 bases. CDR1 is SGHVS, CDR2 FQNEAQ, per germline. V lost 1 base to trimming and J lost 5 bases; unmatched junction nucleotides: 16. The CDR3 sequence is 19 residues long. The CDR3 DNA follows: TGTGCCAGCAGCTTAGTCGGCGGTTTCTGGACAGGGGCTGGAGATACGCAGTATTTT. This sequence encodes CASSLVGGFWTGAGDTQYF.